This T cell receptor (beta chain) was obtained from a study of blood T cell dynamics during melanoma immunotherapy. The overall study: Patients with metastatic melanoma got pembrolizumab or nivolumab-ipilimumab as first-line care.

Time point described: week 3, after first cycle of checkpoint inhibitor. Disease control meant complete response, partial response or stable disease at 12 weeks. Prior systemic cancer therapy, immunosuppressant use and other active malignancies excluded patients. Each bulk PBMC sample had 300 to 400 ng DNA loaded. Sequencing used immunoSEQ multiplex PCR; TCRdb keeps in-frame clones, though not all of them. The data show 8,000 to 9,000 clones, with roughly 87% seen just once and 6.3% held by the top ten. Losses at the gene ends were 1 base for V and 4 bases for J; bases not matched to a gene: 15. Germline values: CDR1 MGHDK, CDR2 SYGVNS. The CDR3 runs to 18 residues.

This TCR was recovered from a human donor with melanoma. The chain joins TRBV25-1 to TRBJ2-7; TRBD2 aligns across 8 bases. Source: blood, taken from a patient treated with checkpoint blockade. The DNA for the CDR3 is TGTGCCAGCAGTGAATCTCCCCTCTATAGCGGGATGGAGTACGAGCAGTACTTC. Protein sequence: CASSESPLYSGMEYEQYF.